Shown below are 21 T cell receptor beta chains from a single sample sequenced in a study of blood T cells in healthy people across ages. The second PCR ran 7 to 11 cycles with a sample-barcoded 5' primer and J-beta primers. TCRdb used MiXCR to reprocess the 5' RACE reads, holding one entry per CDR3 protein. The table includes hundreds of thousands of distinct CDR3 sequences, roughly three fifths detected once. Sequencing was done on a sample of blood. Source of these receptors: a man aged 40-55 years in good health.

This clonotype was seen at least ten times. The chain carries TRBV9 and TRBJ2-7; TRBD1 agrees at 9 bases. The CDR3 is 15 amino acids. Germline V CDR1 and CDR2: SGDLS, YYNGEE. Trimming removed 4 bases from V and 3 bases from J; junction bases left unmatched: 8. CDR3 DNA sequence: TGTGCCAGCAGCAAACGGGACAGGGCTGACTACGAGCAGTACTTC. This gives the protein CASSKRDRADYEQYF.

This clonotype was seen a handful of times. The chain employs TRBV9 and TRBJ2-3; TRBD1 matches 9 bases. The CDR3 runs to 15 residues. The germline V gene encodes CDR1 SGDLS and CDR2 YYNGEE. V shed 4 bases and J 0 bases; nucleotides not matched to a gene: 3. The DNA of the CDR3 is TGTGCCAGCAGCATCGGACAGGGGAGCACAGATACGCAGTATTTT. Protein product: CASSIGQGSTDTQYF.

The rearrangement uses TRBV7-8 and TRBJ1-2, with D maybe TRBD1 (6 bases). The germline V and J ends were trimmed by 10 bases and 4 bases, with 22 bases remaining between them. Per the germline V gene, CDR1 is SGHVS and CDR2 is FQNEAQ. The CDR3 loop spans 15 amino acids. The CDR3 nucleotides are TGTGCCACTGAGGGGGGGCACACCTCCGGCTATGGCTACACCTTC. It encodes CATEGGHTSGYGYTF.

This clonotype was counted many times. The gene calls are TRBV20-1 and TRBJ2-7, with D tentatively TRBD1 (6 bases). The CDR3 sequence is 15 residues long. Germline assignment: CDR1 DFQATT and CDR2 SNEGSKA (reference sequence). Deletions cut 6 bases from V and 4 bases from J, with 22 bases between. CDR3 nucleotide sequence: TGCAGTGCGTTGTCTACAGGGACCCCATGGTACGAGCAGTACTTC. The encoded protein is CSALSTGTPWYEQYF.

The chain recombines TRBV5-6 with TRBJ2-5; 12 bases are a match to TRBD1. Germline V gives CDR1 SGHDT, CDR2 YYEEEE. This CDR3 contains 16 residues. Trimming cost V 3 bases and J 5 bases; bases outside gene matches: 8. In DNA, the CDR3 is TGTGCCAGCAGCTACAACCGGGACAGGGGGCAGGAGACCCAGTACTTC. Translation: CASSYNRDRGQETQYF.

The CDR3 region has the DNA TGTGCCAGCAGCGCCCCCTCAGCCCCAGAGACCCAGTACTTC. Protein sequence: CASSAPSAPETQYF. This rearrangement joins TRBV7-3 to TRBJ2-7; unclear D gene. The assigned J gene may be wrong: the sequence end matches TRBJ2-5 better. The germline V gene encodes CDR1 SGHTA and CDR2 FQGTGA. The CDR3 totals 14 residues.

The rearrangement joins TRBV24-1 to TRBJ2-6; weak D call: TRBD2 (5 bases). Looked up from germline, CDR1 is KGHDR and CDR2 is SFDVKD. The CDR3 is 17 residues long. V shed 2 bases and J shed 0 bases, with 10 bases lying between them. Here the CDR3 reads CATSDSGEISGANVLTF. Written as DNA, the CDR3 is TGTGCCACCAGTGATTCTGGGGAGATCTCTGGGGCCAACGTCCTGACTTTC.

The rearrangement joins TRBV10-3 to TRBJ2-6, with D tentatively TRBD1 (5 bases). Germline CDR1 is ENHRY and CDR2 is SYGVKD. The CDR3 consists of 15 residues. V shed 5 bases and J shed 4 bases, with 12 bases lying between them. In nucleotides, the CDR3 is TGTGCCATCAGTAAAGCAGGGTCGGGGGCCAACGTCCTGACTTTC. Translation: CAISKAGSGANVLTF.

The chain couples TRBV7-9 to TRBJ2-7, with D possibly TRBD1 on 6 matching bases. Trimming pared 1 base from V and 10 bases from J, leaving 20 bases between. This CDR3 comprises 15 residues. CDR1 is SEHNR and CDR2 is FQNEAQ in the germline V gene (reference sequence). CDR3 protein: CASSLVSVDRFIQYF. Here the CDR3 DNA reads TGTGCCAGCAGCTTAGTCTCGGTAGACAGGTTCATACAGTACTTC.

This clonotype was found a few times. This chain uses TRBV27 with TRBJ1-6; TRBD1 aligns across 7 bases. Germline-derived CDR1 and CDR2 are MNHEY and SMNVEV (reference sequence). CDR3 length: 14 residues. The trim removed 4 bases at V and 6 bases at J, leaving 3 bases unmatched. CDR3 residues: CASSSGQSNSPLHF. CDR3 sequence (DNA): TGTGCCAGCAGTTCGGGACAGTCTAATTCACCCCTCCACTTT.

V gene TRBV3-1 combines with J gene TRBJ2-3, with 8 nucleotides matching TRBD2. V gave up 0 bases and J gave up 6 bases; unmatched junction bases: 17. The V gene's germline CDR1 is LGHDT and CDR2 YNNKEL (reference sequence). The CDR3 runs to 19 residues. The CDR3, as DNA: TGTGCCAGCAGCCAAGATTTCCCGAATGTAGCGGGATTTGGGGATACGCAGTATTTT. It yields the protein CASSQDFPNVAGFGDTQYF.

The table lists this clonotype with many counts. V and J are TRBV29-1 and TRBJ2-1; possibly TRBD1 for D (5 bases). V lost 6 bases and J lost 4, with 19 bases in between. The CDR3 covers 15 residues. CDR1 SQVTM and CDR2 ANQGSEA come from the germline V gene. The CDR3 coding sequence is TGCAGCGTGAATAGGGGTGGCGGTTCTTACAATGAGCAGTTCTTC. It is translated as CSVNRGGGSYNEQFF.

The table lists this clonotype with a few counts. The V call is TRBV19, the J call TRBJ2-1, with 7 nucleotides matching TRBD2. In germline, CDR1 is LNHDA, CDR2 SQIVND (reference sequence). V shed 3 bases, J shed 4 bases, and the junction held 6 bases outside the gene matches. The CDR3 runs 15 residues. The CDR3 sequence is CASSISASGYNEQFF. In DNA form, the CDR3 reads TGTGCCAGTAGTATTAGCGCTAGCGGATACAATGAGCAGTTCTTC. Looking up the rest from reference TRBV19 and TRBJ2-1 gives the full variable domain: DGGITQSPKYLFRKEGQNVTLSCEQNLNHDAMYWYRQDPGQGLRLIYYSQIVNDFQKGDIAEGYSVSREKKESFPLTVTSAQKNPTAFYLCASSISASGYNEQFFGPGTRLTVL.

This chain uses TRBV7-9 with TRBJ2-1, with D unresolved. This CDR3 is built from 13 residues. V was cut by 5 bases and J by 5 bases, with 10 bases left in between. Germline CDR1 reads SEHNR; CDR2 reads FQNEAQ (reference sequence). The chain's CDR3 is CASSRNVNNEQFF. Written as DNA, the CDR3 is TGTGCCAGCAGCAGGAACGTTAACAATGAGCAGTTCTTC.

By sample share, this clonotype is medium-sized. The chain carries TRBV14 and TRBJ2-7; 7 bases agree with TRBD1. The ends lost 0 bases at V and 3 bases at J; junction bases unmatched: 8. This CDR3 comprises 16 residues. CDR1 and CDR2 (germline): SGHDN, FVKESK. CDR3 amino acids: CASSQDRRGQNYEQYF. Written as DNA, the CDR3 is TGTGCCAGCAGCCAAGATAGAAGGGGGCAAAACTACGAGCAGTACTTC.

This clonotype was seen more than once but under ten times. V gene TRBV27 combines with J gene TRBJ1-5; D is ambiguous. V shed 3 bases and J shed 9 bases, with 12 bases lying between them. The CDR3 extends over 13 amino acids. The germline V gene encodes CDR1 MNHEY and CDR2 SMNVEV (reference sequence). The CDR3 reads CASSFSVNRPQHF. In DNA form, the CDR3 reads TGTGCCAGCAGTTTCTCGGTGAATAGGCCCCAGCATTTT.

V and J are TRBV5-1 and TRBJ1-6; the D is unclear. The CDR3 consists of 14 residues. V was shortened by 2 bases and J by 5 bases, with 8 bases between the two germline ends. CDR1 SGHRS and CDR2 YFSETQ come from the germline V gene. DNA of the CDR3: TGCGCCAGCAGCTTTACGACCAATAATTCACCCCTCCACTTT. It translates to CASSFTTNNSPLHF. The variable domain in full, completed from reference TRBV5-1 and TRBJ1-6, reads KAGVTQTPRYLIKTRGQQVTLSCSPISGHRSVSWYQQTPGQGLQFLFEYFSETQRNKGNFPGRFSGRQFSNSRSEMNVSTLELGDSALYLCASSFTTNNSPLHFGNGTRLTVT.

The chain links TRBV9 to TRBJ2-5, with a weak D call TRBD1 (5 bases). CDR1 is SGDLS and CDR2 is YYNGEE in the germline V gene. The CDR3 runs to 15 residues. V was cut by 3 bases and J by 5 bases, with 17 bases left in between. CDR3 sequence (DNA): TGTGCCAGCAGCGCAGATTCAGGGCTGGGGGAGACCCAGTACTTC. This translates into CASSADSGLGETQYF.

The J gene is TRBJ2-1, the V gene TRBV12-3 or TRBV12-4, with no clear D. This CDR3 has 14 amino acids. Trimming cost V 3 bases and J 12 bases, with 18 bases left between them. CDR3 bases: TGTGCCAGCAGTTTCCCTAATAGTGATGTTGGGCAGTTCTTC. Encoded protein: CASSFPNSDVGQFF.

The chain is built from TRBV20-1 and TRBJ1-2; D unclear. The V gene's germline CDR1 is DFQATT and CDR2 SNEGSKA (reference sequence). Deletions cut 1 base from V and 3 bases from J, with 12 bases between. The CDR3 has 14 residues. The CDR3 is CSARVSGRYYGYTF. The CDR3 coding sequence is TGCAGTGCTAGAGTGTCCGGCAGATACTATGGCTACACCTTC.

This chain joins TRBV28 and TRBJ2-7, with 10 bases fitting TRBD1. The CDR3 has 15 residues. After removal of 4 bases from V and 6 bases from J, the junction contained 9 bases not matched to a gene. Germline V gene lookup returns CDR1 MDHEN and CDR2 SYDVKM. CDR3 nucleotide sequence: TGTGCCAGCAGTTCATCCGGGACAGGGGCCCTCGAGCAGTACTTC. It encodes CASSSSGTGALEQYF. The full variable domain, in which reference TRBV28 and TRBJ2-7 provide the parts outside the CDR3, is DVKVTQSSRYLVKRTGEKVFLECVQDMDHENMFWYRQDPGLGLRLIYFSYDVKMKEKGDIPEGYSVSREKKERFSLILESASTNQTSMYLCASSSSGTGALEQYFGPGTRLTVT.